This TCR beta chain came from a study of shared clonotypes between healthy human individuals. Findings and limits, study-wide: It was the non-shared clonotypes that had lower generation probabilities than clonotypes shared by all four donors.

As concerns this clone: Its antigen remains unidentified.

The V end lost 8 bases, the J end lost 6 bases, and 20 bases lay between the germline ends. The CDR3 loop spans 15 amino acids. Germline CDR1 is MNHNS and CDR2 is SASEGT. Sequenced by immunoSEQ multiplex PCR; TCRdb stores in-frame clones only, minus some. The sample contains 2 million to 3 million clones, 80% to 95% of which appear only once. The material sequenced was naive CD4+ T cells from PBMCs. Subset in this sample: CD45RA+ positively selected. This sequence originates from a man aged 18-30 years in good health. Some clones in this sample may be carry-over from other donors' samples. V is TRBV6-1 and J is TRBJ2-1; unclear D gene. The CDR3 protein is CASGRKLSDFNEQFF. The DNA of the CDR3 is TGTGCCAGCGGCCGGAAGCTCTCTGACTTCAATGAGCAGTTCTTC.